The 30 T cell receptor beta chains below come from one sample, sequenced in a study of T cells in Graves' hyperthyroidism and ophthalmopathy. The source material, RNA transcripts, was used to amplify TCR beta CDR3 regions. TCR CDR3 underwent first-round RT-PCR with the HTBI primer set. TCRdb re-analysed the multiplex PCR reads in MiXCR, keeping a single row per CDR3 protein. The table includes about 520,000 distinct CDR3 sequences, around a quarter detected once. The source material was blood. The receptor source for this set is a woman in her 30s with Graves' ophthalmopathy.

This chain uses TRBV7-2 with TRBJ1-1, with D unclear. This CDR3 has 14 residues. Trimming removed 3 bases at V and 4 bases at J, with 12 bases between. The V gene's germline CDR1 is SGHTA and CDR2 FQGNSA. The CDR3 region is CASSFTPSVTEAFF. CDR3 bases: TGTGCCAGCAGCTTTACCCCCTCCGTCACTGAAGCTTTCTTT. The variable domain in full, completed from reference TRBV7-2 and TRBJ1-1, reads GAGVSQSPSNKVTEKGKDVELRCDPISGHTALYWYRQSLGQGLEFLIYFQGNSAPDKSGLPSDRFSAERTGGSVSTLTIQRTQQEDSAVYLCASSFTPSVTEAFFGQGTRLTVV.

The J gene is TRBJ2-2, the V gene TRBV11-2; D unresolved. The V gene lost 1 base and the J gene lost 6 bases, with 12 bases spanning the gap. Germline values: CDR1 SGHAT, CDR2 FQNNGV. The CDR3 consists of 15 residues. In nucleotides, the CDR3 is TGTGCCAGCAGCTTAGTATTAAAAGTCTCCGGGGAGCTGTTTTTT. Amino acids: CASSLVLKVSGELFF.

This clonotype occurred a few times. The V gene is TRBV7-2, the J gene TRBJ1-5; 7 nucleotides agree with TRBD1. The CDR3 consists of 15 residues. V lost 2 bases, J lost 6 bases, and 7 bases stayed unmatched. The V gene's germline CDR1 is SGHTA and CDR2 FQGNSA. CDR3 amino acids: CASSLNRGTGQPQHF. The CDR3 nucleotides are TGTGCCAGCAGCTTAAACAGGGGTACGGGTCAGCCCCAGCATTTT. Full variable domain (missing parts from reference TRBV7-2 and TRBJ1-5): GAGVSQSPSNKVTEKGKDVELRCDPISGHTALYWYRQSLGQGLEFLIYFQGNSAPDKSGLPSDRFSAERTGGSVSTLTIQRTQQEDSAVYLCASSLNRGTGQPQHFGDGTRLSIL.

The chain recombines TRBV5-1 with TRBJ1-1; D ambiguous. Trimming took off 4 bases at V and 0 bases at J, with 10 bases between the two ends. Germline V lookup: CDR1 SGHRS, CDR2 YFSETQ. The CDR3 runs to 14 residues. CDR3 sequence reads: CASSPDLMNTEAFF. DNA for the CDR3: TGCGCCAGCAGCCCGGACTTGATGAACACTGAAGCTTTCTTT. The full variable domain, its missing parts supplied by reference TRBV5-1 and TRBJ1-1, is KAGVTQTPRYLIKTRGQQVTLSCSPISGHRSVSWYQQTPGQGLQFLFEYFSETQRNKGNFPGRFSGRQFSNSRSEMNVSTLELGDSALYLCASSPDLMNTEAFFGQGTRLTVV.

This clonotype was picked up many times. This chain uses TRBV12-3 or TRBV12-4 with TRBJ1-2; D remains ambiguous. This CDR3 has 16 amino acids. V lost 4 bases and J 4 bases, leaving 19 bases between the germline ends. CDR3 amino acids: CASSWGEGNLGYGYTF. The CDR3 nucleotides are TGTGCCAGCAGTTGGGGAGAAGGGAATTTGGGCTATGGCTACACCTTC.

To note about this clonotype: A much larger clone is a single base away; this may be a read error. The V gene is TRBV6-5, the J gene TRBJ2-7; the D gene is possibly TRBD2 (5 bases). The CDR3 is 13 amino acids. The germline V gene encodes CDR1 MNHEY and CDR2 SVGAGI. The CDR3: CASCYGRSGEQYF. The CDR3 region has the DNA TGTGCCAGCTGTTACGGCAGGTCGGGGGAGCAGTACTTC.

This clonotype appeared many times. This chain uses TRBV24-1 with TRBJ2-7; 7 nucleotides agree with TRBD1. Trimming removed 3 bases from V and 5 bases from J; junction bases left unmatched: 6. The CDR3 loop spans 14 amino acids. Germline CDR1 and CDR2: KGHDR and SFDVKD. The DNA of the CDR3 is TGTGCCACCAGTGATATGACAGGGAGCAACGAGCAGTACTTC. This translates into CATSDMTGSNEQYF.

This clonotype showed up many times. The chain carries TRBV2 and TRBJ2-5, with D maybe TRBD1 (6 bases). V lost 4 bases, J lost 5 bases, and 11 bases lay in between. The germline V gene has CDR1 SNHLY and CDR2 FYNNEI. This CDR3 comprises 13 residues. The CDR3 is CASSGFQGETQYF. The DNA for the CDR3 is TGTGCCAGCAGTGGGTTCCAGGGGGAGACCCAGTACTTC. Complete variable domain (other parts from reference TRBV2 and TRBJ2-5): EPEVTQTPSHQVTQMGQEVILRCVPISNHLYFYWYRQILGQKVEFLVSFYNNEISEKSEIFDDQFSVERPDGSNFTLKIRSTKLEDSAMYFCASSGFQGETQYFGPGTRLLVL.

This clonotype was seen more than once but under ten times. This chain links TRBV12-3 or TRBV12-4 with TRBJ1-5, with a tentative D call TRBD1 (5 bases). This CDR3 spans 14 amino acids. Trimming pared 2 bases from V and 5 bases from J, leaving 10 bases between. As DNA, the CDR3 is TGTGCCAGCAGTTTATCAGGGCCGGATCAGCCCCAGCATTTT. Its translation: CASSLSGPDQPQHF.

The CDR3 coding sequence is TGTGCCAGCAGCCCCACCCCAAGGGGACAGGGATCTTGGGGCTACACCTTC. Translation: CASSPTPRGQGSWGYTF. J is TRBJ1-2 and V is TRBV9, with 9 bases fitting TRBD1. V trimming: 4 bases; J trimming: 8 bases; junction bases outside the gene matches: 18. CDR1 SGDLS and CDR2 YYNGEE come from the germline V gene. CDR3 length: 17 residues. The complete variable domain, with remaining parts taken from reference TRBV9 and TRBJ1-2, reads DSGVTQTPKHLITATGQRVTLRCSPRSGDLSVYWYQQSLDQGLQFLIQYYNGEERAKGNILERFSAQQFPDLHSELNLSSLELGDSALYFCASSPTPRGQGSWGYTFGSGTRLTVV.

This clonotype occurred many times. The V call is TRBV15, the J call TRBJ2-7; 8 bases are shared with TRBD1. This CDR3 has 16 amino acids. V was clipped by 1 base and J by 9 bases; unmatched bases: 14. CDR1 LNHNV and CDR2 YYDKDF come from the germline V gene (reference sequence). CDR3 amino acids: CATSRVAGGRILGQYF. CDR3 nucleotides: TGTGCCACCAGCAGAGTGGCAGGGGGCAGGATATTGGGGCAGTACTTC.

The CDR3 nucleotides read TGCAGTGCTCCCGCTAATGGGGGGAACACTGAAGCTTTCTTT. As protein: CSAPANGGNTEAFF. V usage is TRBV20-1 and J usage is TRBJ1-1, with TRBD1 as a possible D gene (5 bases). Germline V gives CDR1 DFQATT, CDR2 SNEGSKA (reference sequence). The length of the CDR3 is 14 residues. The V end was cut by 5 bases, the J end by 1 base, with 14 bases between.

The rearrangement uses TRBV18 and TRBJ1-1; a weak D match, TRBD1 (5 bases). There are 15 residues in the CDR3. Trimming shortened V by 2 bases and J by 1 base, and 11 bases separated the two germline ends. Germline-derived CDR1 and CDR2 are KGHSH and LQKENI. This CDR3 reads CASSPMGQGNTEAFF. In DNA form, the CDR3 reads TGTGCCAGCTCACCAATGGGGCAGGGGAACACTGAAGCTTTCTTT.

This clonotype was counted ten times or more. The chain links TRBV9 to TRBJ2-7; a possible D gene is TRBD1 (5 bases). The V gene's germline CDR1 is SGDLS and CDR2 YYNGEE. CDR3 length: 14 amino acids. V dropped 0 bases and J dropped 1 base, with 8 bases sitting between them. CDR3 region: CASSVADTSYEQYF. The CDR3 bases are TGTGCCAGCAGCGTAGCGGACACTTCCTACGAGCAGTACTTC.

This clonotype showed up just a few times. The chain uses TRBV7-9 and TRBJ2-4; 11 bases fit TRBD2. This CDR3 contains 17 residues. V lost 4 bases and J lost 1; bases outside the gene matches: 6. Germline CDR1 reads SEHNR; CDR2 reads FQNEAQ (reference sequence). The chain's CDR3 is CASSSPTSGGAKNIQYF. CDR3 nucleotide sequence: TGTGCCAGCAGCTCGCCTACTAGCGGGGGTGCCAAAAACATTCAGTACTTC.

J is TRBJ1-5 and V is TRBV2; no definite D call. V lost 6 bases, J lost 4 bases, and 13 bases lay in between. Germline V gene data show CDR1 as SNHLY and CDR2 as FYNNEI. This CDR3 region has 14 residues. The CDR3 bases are TGTGCCAGCAGAAAACCTGACGGGAATCAGCCCCAGCATTTT. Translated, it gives CASRKPDGNQPQHF. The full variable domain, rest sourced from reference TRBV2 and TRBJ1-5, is EPEVTQTPSHQVTQMGQEVILRCVPISNHLYFYWYRQILGQKVEFLVSFYNNEISEKSEIFDDQFSVERPDGSNFTLKIRSTKLEDSAMYFCASRKPDGNQPQHFGDGTRLSIL.

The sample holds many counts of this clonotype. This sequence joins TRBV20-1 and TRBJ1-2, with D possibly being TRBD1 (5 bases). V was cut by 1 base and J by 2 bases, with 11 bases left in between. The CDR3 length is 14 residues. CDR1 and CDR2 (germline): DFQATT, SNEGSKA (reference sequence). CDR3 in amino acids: CSARAGTVNYGYTF. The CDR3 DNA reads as TGCAGTGCTAGAGCCGGGACGGTAAACTATGGCTACACCTTC.

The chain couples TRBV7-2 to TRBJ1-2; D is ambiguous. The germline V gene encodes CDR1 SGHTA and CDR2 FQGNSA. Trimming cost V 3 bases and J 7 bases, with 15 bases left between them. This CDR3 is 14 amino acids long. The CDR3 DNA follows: TGTGCCAGCAGCTTTTATCGGTCGCAGAGTGGCTACACCTTC. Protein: CASSFYRSQSGYTF. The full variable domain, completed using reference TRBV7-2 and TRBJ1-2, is GAGVSQSPSNKVTEKGKDVELRCDPISGHTALYWYRQSLGQGLEFLIYFQGNSAPDKSGLPSDRFSAERTGGSVSTLTIQRTQQEDSAVYLCASSFYRSQSGYTFGSGTRLTVV.

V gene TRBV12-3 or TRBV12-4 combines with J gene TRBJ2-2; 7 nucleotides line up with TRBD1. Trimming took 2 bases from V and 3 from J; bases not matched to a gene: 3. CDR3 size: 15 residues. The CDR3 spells CASSLWQGDTGELFF. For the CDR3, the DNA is TGTGCCAGCAGTTTATGGCAGGGGGACACCGGGGAGCTGTTTTTT.

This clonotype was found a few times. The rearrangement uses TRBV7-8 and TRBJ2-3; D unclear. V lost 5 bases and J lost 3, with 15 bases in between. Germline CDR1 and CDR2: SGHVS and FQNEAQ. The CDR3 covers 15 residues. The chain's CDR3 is CASSPTRMWTDTQYF. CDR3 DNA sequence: TGTGCCAGCAGCCCTACGCGCATGTGGACAGATACGCAGTATTTT. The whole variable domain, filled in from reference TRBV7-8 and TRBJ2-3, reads GAGVSQSPRYKVAKRGQDVALRCDPISGHVSLFWYQQALGQGPEFLTYFQNEAQLDKSGLPSDRFFAERPEGSVSTLKIQRTQQEDSAVYLCASSPTRMWTDTQYFGPGTRLTVL.

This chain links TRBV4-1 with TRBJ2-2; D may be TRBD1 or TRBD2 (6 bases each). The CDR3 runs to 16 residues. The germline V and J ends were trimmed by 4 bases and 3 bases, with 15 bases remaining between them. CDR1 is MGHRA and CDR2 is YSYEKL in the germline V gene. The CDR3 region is CASSLQQGGDTGELFF. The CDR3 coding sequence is TGCGCCAGCAGCCTTCAACAGGGAGGAGACACCGGGGAGCTGTTTTTT.

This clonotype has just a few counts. In DNA form, the CDR3 reads TGTGCCAGTAGTACCGACATAGGGGGCACTAAGGCTTTCTTT. It encodes CASSTDIGGTKAFF. This chain connects TRBV19 to TRBJ1-1, with 7 bases lining up with TRBD1. V trimming: 4 bases; J trimming: 11 bases; junction bases outside the gene matches: 13. This CDR3 spans 14 amino acids. Germline CDR1 and CDR2: LNHDA and SQIVND (reference sequence).

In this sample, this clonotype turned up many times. CDR3 residues: CASSELVGGPYEQYF. The CDR3 coding sequence is TGTGCCAGCAGTGAATTGGTGGGGGGGCCCTACGAGCAGTACTTC. V gene TRBV25-1 combines with J gene TRBJ2-7; a weak D match, TRBD2 (7 bases). The V and J ends lost 1 base and 2 bases respectively, with 12 bases between them. The CDR3 consists of 15 residues. CDR1 and CDR2 from the germline V gene are MGHDK and SYGVNS.

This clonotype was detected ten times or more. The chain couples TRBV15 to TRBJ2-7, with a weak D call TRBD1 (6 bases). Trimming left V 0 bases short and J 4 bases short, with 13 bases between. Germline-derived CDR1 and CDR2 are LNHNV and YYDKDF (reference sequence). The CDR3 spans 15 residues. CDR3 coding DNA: TGTGCCACCAGCAGAGAGGGATCACAGGGTTACGAGCAGTACTTC. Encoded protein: CATSREGSQGYEQYF.

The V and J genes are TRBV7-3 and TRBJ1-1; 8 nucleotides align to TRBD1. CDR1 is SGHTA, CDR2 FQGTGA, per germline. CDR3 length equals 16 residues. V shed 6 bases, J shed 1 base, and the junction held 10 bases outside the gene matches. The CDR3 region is CASRSDRAAGNTEAFF. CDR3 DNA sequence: TGTGCCAGCAGATCGGACAGGGCGGCAGGGAACACTGAAGCTTTCTTT.

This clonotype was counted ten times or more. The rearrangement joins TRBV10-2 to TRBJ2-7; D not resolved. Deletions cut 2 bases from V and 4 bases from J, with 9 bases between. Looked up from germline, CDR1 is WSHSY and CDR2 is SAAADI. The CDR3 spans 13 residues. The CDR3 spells CASSELGPYEQYF. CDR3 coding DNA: TGCGCCAGCAGTGAGCTGGGTCCGTACGAGCAGTACTTC.

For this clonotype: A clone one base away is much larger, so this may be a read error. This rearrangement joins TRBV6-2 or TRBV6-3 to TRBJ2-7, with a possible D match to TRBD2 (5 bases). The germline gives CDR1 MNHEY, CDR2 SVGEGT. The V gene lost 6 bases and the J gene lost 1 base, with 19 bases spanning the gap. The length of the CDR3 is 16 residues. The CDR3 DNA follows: TGTGCCAGCAGCCGCACGGCGGGCGGGTATTCCTACGAGCAGTACTTC. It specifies CASSRTAGGYSYEQYF.

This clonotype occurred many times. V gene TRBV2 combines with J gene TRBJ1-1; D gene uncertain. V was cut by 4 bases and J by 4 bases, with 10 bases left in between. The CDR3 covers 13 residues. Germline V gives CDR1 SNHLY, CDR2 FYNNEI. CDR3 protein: CASSVMGSTEAFF. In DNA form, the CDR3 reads TGTGCCAGCAGTGTTATGGGGTCCACTGAAGCTTTCTTT.

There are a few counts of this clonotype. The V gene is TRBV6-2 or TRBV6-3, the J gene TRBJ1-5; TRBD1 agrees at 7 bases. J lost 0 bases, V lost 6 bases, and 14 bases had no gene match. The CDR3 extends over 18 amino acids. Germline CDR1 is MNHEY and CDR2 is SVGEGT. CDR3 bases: TGTGCCAGCAGGAGGGGGCTCTCCGGGCCGGATAGCAATCAGCCCCAGCATTTT. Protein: CASRRGLSGPDSNQPQHF.

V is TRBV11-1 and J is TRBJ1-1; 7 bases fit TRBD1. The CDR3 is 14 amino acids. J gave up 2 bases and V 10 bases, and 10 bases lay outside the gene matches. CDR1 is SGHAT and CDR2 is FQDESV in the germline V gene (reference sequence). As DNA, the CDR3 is TGTGCCACCACGACCGGGACAGCAAACACTGAAGCTTTCTTT. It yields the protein CATTTGTANTEAFF.